Listed below are T cell receptor beta chains from one sample, sequenced in a study of CXCR3-negative and CXCR3-positive naive CD8 T cells. For each CDR3 protein, TCRdb gives one entry from its re-call of the 5' RACE reads, without DNA. Its clone listing holds around 57,000 distinct CDR3 sequences. The sample consisted of memory CD8+ T cells from blood. Every receptor here comes from a human donor in good health. Some clones in this sample may be carry-over from other donors' samples. CDR3s include the opening cysteine and the closing phenylalanine or tryptophan.

V gene,J gene,CDR3 protein
TRBV29-1,TRBJ1-5,CSVSRRVREGDQPQHF
TRBV20-1,TRBJ1-1,CSASRQVVEYSTEAFF
TRBV20-1,TRBJ1-1,CSARWRDRGEAFF
TRBV12-3/TRBV12-4,TRBJ2-3,CASRGSTDTQYF
TRBV28,TRBJ2-3,CASERGTGLTDTQYF
TRBV29-1,TRBJ2-2,CSVPLGNTGELFF
TRBV7-9,TRBJ2-7,CASSSRLYEQYF
TRBV5-1,TRBJ2-1,CASSIGLAGDAYNEQFF
TRBV7-6,TRBJ1-6,CASSPSSGPNSPLHF
TRBV11-2,TRBJ2-2,CASSLGTAHTGELFF